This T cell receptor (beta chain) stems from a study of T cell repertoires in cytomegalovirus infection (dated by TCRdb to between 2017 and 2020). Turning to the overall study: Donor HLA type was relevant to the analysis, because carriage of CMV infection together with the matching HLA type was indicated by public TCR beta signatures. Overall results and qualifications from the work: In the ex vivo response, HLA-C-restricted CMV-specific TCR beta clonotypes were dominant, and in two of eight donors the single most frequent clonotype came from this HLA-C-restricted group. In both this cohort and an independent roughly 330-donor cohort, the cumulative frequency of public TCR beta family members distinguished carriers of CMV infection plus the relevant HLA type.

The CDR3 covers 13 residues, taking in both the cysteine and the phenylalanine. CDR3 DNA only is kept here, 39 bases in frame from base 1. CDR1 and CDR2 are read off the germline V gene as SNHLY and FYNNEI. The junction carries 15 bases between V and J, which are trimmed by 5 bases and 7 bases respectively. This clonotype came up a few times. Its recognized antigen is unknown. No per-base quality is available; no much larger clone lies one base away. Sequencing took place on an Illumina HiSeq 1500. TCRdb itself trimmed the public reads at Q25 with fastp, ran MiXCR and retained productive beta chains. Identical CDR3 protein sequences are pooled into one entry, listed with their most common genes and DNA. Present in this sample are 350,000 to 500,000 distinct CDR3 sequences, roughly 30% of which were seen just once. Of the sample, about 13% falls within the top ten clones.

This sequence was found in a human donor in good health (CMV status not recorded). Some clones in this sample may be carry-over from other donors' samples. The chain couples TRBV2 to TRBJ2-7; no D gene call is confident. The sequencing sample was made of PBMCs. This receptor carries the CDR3 CASSSKARREQYF. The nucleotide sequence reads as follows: TGTGCCAGCAGTTCGAAGGCCCGAAGGGAGCAGTACTTC.